The present entry profiles one T cell receptor beta chain with its context. Its antigen is still unknown. These data originate in a study of T cell responses to AZD1222 COVID-19 vaccine. Overall study results and limits: At study baseline, merely more than 5 AZD1222 recipients were seropositive. The study found Spike-specific TCR breadth and depth rose after two AZD1222 doses. Donors, mostly white British, included more females; clonal diversity was possibly underestimated. The CD4 TCRs associated with vaccination extended across spike and predominated at 160-218 and 743-854.

The CDR3 has 12 residues. The V end was cut by 3 bases, the J end by 10 bases, with 10 bases between. In germline, CDR1 is LNHDA, CDR2 SQIVND (reference sequence). The repertoire was sequenced with immunoSEQ multiplex PCR; TCRdb's copy has only in-frame clones and lacks some. The sample holds 150,000 to 200,000 clones, 92% seen once. Sequences were derived from peripheral blood, sampled 28 days after the second AZD1222 dose. This chain connects TRBV19 to TRBJ2-1; D is unresolved. This clonotype originated in an adult who received the AZD1222 COVID-19 vaccine. CDR3 protein: CASSISGPEQFF. CDR3 nucleotides: TGTGCCAGTAGTATCTCCGGACCAGAGCAGTTCTTC.